One T cell receptor beta chain is described in this entry. The antigen remains unidentified. This record comes from a study of beta chain features in type 1 diabetes. Overall study results and limits: Moderate yet significant TCRB CDR3 shortening was seen in Type 1 diabetes patients in all four CD4+ subsets. Healthy donors had naive, central memory and Treg TCRB repertoires that appeared less similar than those seen among patients.

The whole isolated RNA underwent reverse transcription, so sequencing captured expressed TCRB transcripts. TCRdb keeps only in-frame clones here, not all; method: immunoSEQ multiplex PCR. The sample lists some 700,000 clones; 13% were seen once. The CDR3 consists of 15 residues. Germline lookup yields CDR1 SNHLY and CDR2 FYNNEI. The V end was cut by 6 bases, the J end by 7 bases, with 19 bases between. The TCR was taken from a man aged 18 to 30 with type 1 diabetes. The sample taken for sequencing was naive CD4+ T cells from blood. The rearrangement uses TRBV2 and TRBJ2-1, with D possibly matching TRBD1 (5 bases). CDR3: CASRPDSVWTNEQFF. The CDR3 DNA reads as TGTGCCAGCAGGCCAGACAGTGTGTGGACAAATGAGCAGTTCTTC.